These 24 T cell receptor beta chains share one sample of origin, sequenced in a study of regulatory T cells in long-lasting Graves disease. Sequencing libraries for TCR beta were prepared with iRepertoire HTBI primers and Arm-PCR of CDR3 regions. TCRdb recomputed calls from the multiplex PCR reads with MiXCR, one row per CDR3 protein. This table holds around 460,000 distinct CDR3 sequences, 12% to 15% found once. Time point meaning: newly diagnosed GD, antithyroid drugs for less than 3 months. From PBMCs, RNA was extracted and then used to make the TCR library. These sequences were also reported in another study, on T cells in Graves' hyperthyroidism and ophthalmopathy.

The material was peripheral blood mononuclear cells (PBMCs), obtained at new diagnosis, from a patient treated with antithyroid drugs. Source of these receptors: a woman aged 45-60 years with Graves disease.

At least ten counts were recorded for this clonotype. The J gene is TRBJ1-1, the V gene TRBV30; D might be TRBD1 (5 bases). The germline V gene has CDR1 GTSNPN and CDR2 SVGIG (reference sequence). V shed 1 base and J shed 3 bases, with 18 bases lying between them. This CDR3 region has 16 residues. In DNA form, the CDR3 reads TGTGCCTGGAGTGGGGGACCCACGGGAATTGACACTGAAGCTTTCTTT. Protein product: CAWSGGPTGIDTEAFF.

This clonotype turned up a few times. In nucleotides, the CDR3 is TGTGCCAGCGGCAGACTAGCGGGAACGCCTGGTGAGCAGTACTTC. Translating it yields CASGRLAGTPGEQYF. This chain uses TRBV12-3 or TRBV12-4 with TRBJ2-7; 11 positions agree with TRBD2. Trimming cost V 8 bases and J 7 bases; bases outside gene matches: 13. The CDR3 covers 15 residues.

About this clonotype itself: This may stem from a read error, because a much larger clone lies one nucleotide away. The chain recombines TRBV11-2 with TRBJ2-1; possibly TRBD1 for D (5 bases). Germline V gene lookup returns CDR1 SGHAT and CDR2 FQNNGV. V lost 6 bases and J 13 bases, leaving 22 bases between the germline ends. The CDR3 has 14 amino acids. CDR3 sequence (DNA): TGTGCCAGCAGTTCGACAGCCGACTCACAGACCCAGTTCTTC. Translating gives CASSSTADSQTQFF.

This clonotype was detected only a few times. V gene TRBV29-1 combines with J gene TRBJ2-5, with 7 bases matching TRBD1. V was clipped by 2 bases and J by 3 bases; unmatched bases: 6. The CDR3 totals 14 residues. The V gene's germline CDR1 is SQVTM and CDR2 ANQGSEA. The CDR3 bases are TGCAGCGTTGAAAACAGGGGAAATGAAGAGACCCAGTACTTC. This gives the protein CSVENRGNEETQYF.

In its sample, this clonotype was seen many times. The chain employs TRBV2 and TRBJ2-3; 13 bases agree with TRBD2. Looked up from germline, CDR1 is SNHLY and CDR2 is FYNNEI. V gave up 2 bases and J gave up 2 bases; unmatched junction bases: 10. The length of the CDR3 is 19 residues. As DNA, the CDR3 is TGTGCCAGCAGTGAAACCCCTCGGACTAGCGGGAGAAACACAGATACGCAGTATTTT. This sequence encodes CASSETPRTSGRNTDTQYF.

This sequence joins TRBV19 and TRBJ2-7; 7 bases are a match to TRBD1. Germline V gene lookup returns CDR1 LNHDA and CDR2 SQIVND (reference sequence). V trimming: 6 bases; J trimming: 5 bases; junction bases outside the gene matches: 10. This CDR3 has 14 amino acids. The CDR3, as DNA: TGTGCCAGTAGGAGAACAGGGGCTTCCAACGAGCAGTACTTC. This translates into CASRRTGASNEQYF.

This clonotype was picked up many times. This sequence joins TRBV5-1 and TRBJ2-3; unclear D gene. Germline V gene lookup returns CDR1 SGHRS and CDR2 YFSETQ. The ends were cut back, 0 bases at V and 4 bases at J, with 15 bases in the middle. The CDR3 sequence is 16 residues long. The chain's CDR3 is CASSLEVPTRADTQYF. The CDR3 bases are TGCGCCAGCAGCTTGGAGGTGCCAACGCGCGCAGATACGCAGTATTTT. Looking up the rest from reference TRBV5-1 and TRBJ2-3 gives the full variable domain: KAGVTQTPRYLIKTRGQQVTLSCSPISGHRSVSWYQQTPGQGLQFLFEYFSETQRNKGNFPGRFSGRQFSNSRSEMNVSTLELGDSALYLCASSLEVPTRADTQYFGPGTRLTVL.

This clonotype appeared a few times. The genes are TRBV28 and TRBJ2-1, with TRBD2 identical over 13 bases. Germline V gives CDR1 MDHEN, CDR2 SYDVKM. CDR3 length: 17 amino acids. V was pared by 10 bases and J by 6 bases, with 15 bases of the junction left unmatched. The CDR3 spells CAIQGLAGSGGLNEQFF. DNA of the CDR3: TGTGCCATCCAGGGACTAGCGGGATCCGGGGGCCTCAATGAGCAGTTCTTC.

This clonotype has a handful of counts. This chain connects TRBV29-1 to TRBJ2-7; D unresolved. Per the germline V gene, CDR1 is SQVTM and CDR2 is ANQGSEA. Trimming removed 2 bases at V and 2 bases at J, with 10 bases between. This CDR3 spans 13 amino acids. The CDR3 DNA is TGCAGCGTTGAAACCGGCGAGACCTACGAGCAGTACTTC. Protein: CSVETGETYEQYF.

In its sample, this clonotype was seen many times. V and J are TRBV27 and TRBJ2-1, with 16 bases matching TRBD2. Germline V CDR1 and CDR2: MNHEY, SMNVEV (reference sequence). The V gene end was trimmed by 2 bases and the J gene end by 0 bases; junction bases not matched to a gene: 4. The CDR3 contains 19 residues. The CDR3 DNA follows: TGTGCCAGCAGTTTAAGGGGGACTAGCGGGAGGGCCTCCTACAATGAGCAGTTCTTC. Protein: CASSLRGTSGRASYNEQFF.

This clonotype was found many times. This chain connects TRBV24-1 to TRBJ1-1, with a weak D call TRBD1 (5 bases). The V end was cut by 5 bases, the J end by 4 bases, with 13 bases between. Per the germline V gene, CDR1 is KGHDR and CDR2 is SFDVKD. This CDR3 is 14 amino acids long. The CDR3 loop reads CATSGSGLFTEAFF. CDR3 DNA sequence: TGTGCCACCAGTGGCTCGGGACTTTTCACTGAAGCTTTCTTT.

This clonotype was seen just once. The J gene is TRBJ1-3, the V gene TRBV20-1; D is perhaps TRBD1 (5 bases). Germline CDR1 reads DFQATT; CDR2 reads SNEGSKA (reference sequence). CDR3 length equals 13 residues. V gave up 5 bases and J gave up 2 bases, with 10 bases separating them. CDR3 amino acids: CSAGGGTGNTIYF. The CDR3 DNA sequence: TGCAGTGCTGGGGGAGGCACTGGAAACACCATATATTTT.

This clonotype appeared a few times. This chain joins TRBV24-1 and TRBJ2-5; TRBD1 aligns across 8 bases. J lost 5 bases, V lost 6 bases, and 10 bases had no gene match. The CDR3 extends over 15 amino acids. In germline, CDR1 is KGHDR, CDR2 SFDVKD. CDR3 sequence reads: CATSSGQGWPETQYF. CDR3 sequence (DNA): TGTGCCACCAGTTCAGGACAGGGATGGCCTGAGACCCAGTACTTC.

This clonotype has just a few counts. The genes are TRBV5-4 and TRBJ1-2, with unresolved D. The CDR3 runs 13 residues. Germline CDR1 is SGHNT and CDR2 is YYREEE (reference sequence). V lost 1 base and J lost 3, with 7 bases in between. CDR3 DNA sequence: TGTGCCAGCAGCTTGTCTGTGCACTATGGCTACACCTTC. This encodes CASSLSVHYGYTF.

The table lists this clonotype with many counts. V usage is TRBV12-5 and J usage is TRBJ2-7; D is uncertain. The CDR3 is 15 amino acids. Trimming removed 1 base at V and 6 bases at J, with 16 bases between. CDR1 and CDR2 (germline): LGHNT, FRNRAP. CDR3 in amino acids: CASGLDRLVSAEQYF. The CDR3 bases are TGTGCTAGTGGTTTGGACCGACTCGTCTCCGCCGAGCAGTACTTC.

The rearrangement uses TRBV6-1 and TRBJ2-3, with a possible D match to TRBD1 (7 bases). Trimming cost V 8 bases and J 5 bases, with 17 bases left between them. The CDR3 length is 14 residues. Germline assignment: CDR1 MNHNS and CDR2 SASEGT. CDR3 sequence (DNA): TGTGCCAGCGGCCTCAGGGGGGAAGAAGATACGCAGTATTTT. This sequence encodes CASGLRGEEDTQYF.

In its sample, this clonotype was seen a few times. This sequence joins TRBV19 and TRBJ2-2; TRBD2 is a possible D gene (5 bases). Trimming took 1 base from V and 2 from J, leaving 5 bases between them. Germline V CDR1 and CDR2: LNHDA, SQIVND (reference sequence). This CDR3 contains 14 residues. CDR3 sequence reads: CASSIGLNTGELFF. In DNA form, the CDR3 reads TGTGCCAGTAGTATAGGACTAAACACCGGGGAGCTGTTTTTT. Full variable domain (missing parts from reference TRBV19 and TRBJ2-2): DGGITQSPKYLFRKEGQNVTLSCEQNLNHDAMYWYRQDPGQGLRLIYYSQIVNDFQKGDIAEGYSVSREKKESFPLTVTSAQKNPTAFYLCASSIGLNTGELFFGEGSRLTVL.

The chain has TRBV20-1 and TRBJ2-1; 7 nucleotides match TRBD2. After removal of 0 bases from V and 0 bases from J, the junction contained 11 bases not matched to a gene. The germline V gene has CDR1 DFQATT and CDR2 SNEGSKA (reference sequence). The CDR3 consists of 18 residues. The CDR3 here is CSARDPIGLGSSYNEQFF. CDR3 DNA sequence: TGCAGTGCTAGAGATCCCATAGGACTAGGCAGCTCCTACAATGAGCAGTTCTTC.

This clonotype turned up a few times. The J gene is TRBJ2-1, the V gene TRBV15; no reliable D call. Trimming stripped 5 bases from V and 2 bases from J, with 10 bases between. CDR1 and CDR2 (germline): LNHNV, YYDKDF (reference sequence). The CDR3 is 14 amino acids. The CDR3 loop is CATSPDWAYNEQFF. The DNA of the CDR3 is TGTGCCACCAGCCCTGACTGGGCCTACAATGAGCAGTTCTTC.

The chain joins TRBV25-1 to TRBJ2-1; perhaps TRBD1 as D (6 bases). This CDR3 is 14 amino acids long. Germline V gene data show CDR1 as MGHDK and CDR2 as SYGVNS. Between the trimmed V and J ends, which lost 4 bases and 8 bases, there was a span of 15 bases. The CDR3: CASSGLQGIDEQFF. CDR3 nucleotide sequence: TGTGCCAGCAGTGGCTTACAGGGTATCGATGAGCAGTTCTTC.

On this clonotype itself: Sequence at one end of the junction differs from germline and may be a read error. The genes are TRBV18 and TRBJ1-1, with 7 positions matching TRBD1. In germline, CDR1 is KGHSH, CDR2 LQKENI. This CDR3 region has 14 residues. This CDR3 reads CASSTTGLNTETFF. The CDR3 DNA reads as TGTGCCAGCTCAACGACAGGGTTGAACACTGAAACTTTCTTT.

This clonotype was counted at least ten times. The chain joins TRBV28 to TRBJ2-7; unclear D gene. The CDR3 covers 12 residues. V lost 3 bases and J 3 bases, leaving 6 bases between the germline ends. Germline V lookup: CDR1 MDHEN, CDR2 SYDVKM. The DNA for the CDR3 is TGTGCCAGCAGTTTTGTAATCTACGAGCAGTACTTC. It yields the protein CASSFVIYEQYF. Full variable domain (rest looked up from reference TRBV28 and TRBJ2-7): DVKVTQSSRYLVKRTGEKVFLECVQDMDHENMFWYRQDPGLGLRLIYFSYDVKMKEKGDIPEGYSVSREKKERFSLILESASTNQTSMYLCASSFVIYEQYFGPGTRLTVT.

This clonotype was detected ten times or more. This sequence joins TRBV2 and TRBJ2-1, with unresolved D. This CDR3 is built from 15 residues. The V end lost 4 bases, the J end lost 7 bases, and 17 bases lay between the germline ends. CDR1 and CDR2 (germline): SNHLY, FYNNEI. The CDR3 is CASSAQGQTVNEQFF. The DNA for the CDR3 is TGTGCCAGCAGTGCCCAAGGGCAGACGGTAAATGAGCAGTTCTTC.

V usage is TRBV6-1 and J usage is TRBJ2-3; 14 bases match TRBD2. The CDR3 length is 16 residues. V gave up 6 bases and J gave up 3 bases; unmatched junction bases: 5. The V gene's germline CDR1 is MNHNS and CDR2 SASEGT. The CDR3 is CASRRLAGGYTDTQYF. CDR3 bases: TGTGCCAGCAGACGACTAGCGGGAGGGTATACAGATACGCAGTATTTT.